This T cell receptor beta chain emerged from a study of OX40 agonist ivuxolimab in advanced cancers. Turning to the study itself: Patients received ivuxolimab, an agonistic anti-OX40 (CD134) antibody.

As for this clone: Its antigen is unidentified.

There are 16 residues in the CDR3. V was cut by 4 bases and J by 0 bases, with 16 bases left in between. CDR1 and CDR2 (germline): SGHAT, FQNNGV. Method: immunoSEQ multiplex PCR; TCRdb's copy keeps in-frame clones and lacks some. Of tens of thousands of clones listed, around four fifths are singletons. Study-wide results and caveats: Among patients with partial responses at 0.1-3.0 mg/kg, clonal expansion was among the lowest.

The TCR sequence derives from an adult with an advanced solid tumor such as melanoma, head and neck, liver or kidney cancer. Sequences were derived from CD4+ or CD8+ T cells sorted from blood, sampled in a trial of the OX40 agonist ivuxolimab. This sequence joins TRBV11-2 and TRBJ2-7; tentative D call: TRBD2 (5 bases). CDR3 in DNA: TGTGCCAGCAGCTCGCGTGCGGGTGGAAGCTCCTACGAGCAGTACTTC. Translating it yields CASSSRAGGSSYEQYF.